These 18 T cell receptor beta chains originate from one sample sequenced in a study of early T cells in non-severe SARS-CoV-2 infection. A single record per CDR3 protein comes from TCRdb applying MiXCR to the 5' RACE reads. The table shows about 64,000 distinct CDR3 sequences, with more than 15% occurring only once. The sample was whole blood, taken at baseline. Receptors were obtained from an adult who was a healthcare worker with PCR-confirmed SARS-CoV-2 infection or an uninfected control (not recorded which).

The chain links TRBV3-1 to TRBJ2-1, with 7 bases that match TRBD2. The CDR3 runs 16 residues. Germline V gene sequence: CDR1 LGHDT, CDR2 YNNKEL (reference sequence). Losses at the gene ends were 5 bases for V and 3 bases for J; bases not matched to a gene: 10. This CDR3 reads CASSEGRGRDYNEQFF. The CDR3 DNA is TGTGCCAGCAGCGAAGGGCGAGGGAGGGACTACAATGAGCAGTTCTTC.

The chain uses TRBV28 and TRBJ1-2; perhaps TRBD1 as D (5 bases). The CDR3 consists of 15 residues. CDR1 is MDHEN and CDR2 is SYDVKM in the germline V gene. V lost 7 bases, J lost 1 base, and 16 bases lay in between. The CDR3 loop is CASNPLAGHNYGYTF. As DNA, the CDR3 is TGTGCCAGCAACCCCCTGGCAGGGCATAACTATGGCTACACCTTC.

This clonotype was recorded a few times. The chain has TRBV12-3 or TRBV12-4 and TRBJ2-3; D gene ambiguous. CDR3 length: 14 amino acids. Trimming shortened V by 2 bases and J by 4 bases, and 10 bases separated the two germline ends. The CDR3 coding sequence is TGTGCCAGCAGTTTATTAGGGTTTGCAGATACGCAGTATTTT. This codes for CASSLLGFADTQYF.

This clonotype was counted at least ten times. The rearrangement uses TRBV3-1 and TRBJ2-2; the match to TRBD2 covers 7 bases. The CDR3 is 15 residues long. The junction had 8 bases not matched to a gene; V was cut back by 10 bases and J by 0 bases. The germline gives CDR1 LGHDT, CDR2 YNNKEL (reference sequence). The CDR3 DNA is TGTGCCACTGAACCGGGGGGAACGAACACCGGGGAGCTGTTTTTT. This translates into CATEPGGTNTGELFF.

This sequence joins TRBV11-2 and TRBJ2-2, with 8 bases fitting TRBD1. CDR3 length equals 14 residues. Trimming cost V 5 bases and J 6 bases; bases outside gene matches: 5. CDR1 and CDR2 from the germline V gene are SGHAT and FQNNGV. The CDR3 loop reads CASSRTGNSGELFF. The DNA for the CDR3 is TGTGCCAGCAGCCGGACAGGGAATTCCGGGGAGCTGTTTTTT.

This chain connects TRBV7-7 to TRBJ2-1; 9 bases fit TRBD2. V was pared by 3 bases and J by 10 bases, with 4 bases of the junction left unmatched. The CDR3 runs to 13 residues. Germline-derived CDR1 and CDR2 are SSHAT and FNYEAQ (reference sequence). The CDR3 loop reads CASSLETSGEQFF. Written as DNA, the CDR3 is TGTGCCAGCAGCTTGGAGACTAGCGGAGAGCAGTTCTTC.

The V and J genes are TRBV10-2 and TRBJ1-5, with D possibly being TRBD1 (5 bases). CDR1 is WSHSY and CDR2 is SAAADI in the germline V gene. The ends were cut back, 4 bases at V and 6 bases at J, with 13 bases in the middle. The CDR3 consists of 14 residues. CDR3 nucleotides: TGCGCCAGCAGTGGTACAGGTAGCCCTCAGCCCCAGCATTTT. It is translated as CASSGTGSPQPQHF.

The CDR3 reads CASSPTTSPSNEQFF. CDR3 bases: TGCGCCAGCAGCCCGACGACTAGCCCCTCCAATGAGCAGTTCTTC. The chain links TRBV4-3 to TRBJ2-1, with 7 bases identical to TRBD2. The CDR3 loop spans 15 amino acids. Looked up from germline, CDR1 is LGHNA and CDR2 is YSLEER. V lost 4 bases and J lost 6; bases outside the gene matches: 9.

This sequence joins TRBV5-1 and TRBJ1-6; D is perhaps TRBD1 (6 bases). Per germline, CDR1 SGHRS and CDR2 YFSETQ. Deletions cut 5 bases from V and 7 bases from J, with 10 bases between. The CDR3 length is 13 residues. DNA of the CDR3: TGCGCCAGCAGTCAGGGGATGAATTCACCCCTCCACTTT. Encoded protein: CASSQGMNSPLHF. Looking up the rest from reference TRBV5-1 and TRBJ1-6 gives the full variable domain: KAGVTQTPRYLIKTRGQQVTLSCSPISGHRSVSWYQQTPGQGLQFLFEYFSETQRNKGNFPGRFSGRQFSNSRSEMNVSTLELGDSALYLCASSQGMNSPLHFGNGTRLTVT.

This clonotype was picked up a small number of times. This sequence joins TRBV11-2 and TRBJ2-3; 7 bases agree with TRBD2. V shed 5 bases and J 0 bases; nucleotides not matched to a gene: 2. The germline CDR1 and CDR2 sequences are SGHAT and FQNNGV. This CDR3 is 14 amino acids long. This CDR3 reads CASSGGGSTDTQYF. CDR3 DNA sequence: TGTGCCAGCAGCGGGGGAGGGAGCACAGATACGCAGTATTTT. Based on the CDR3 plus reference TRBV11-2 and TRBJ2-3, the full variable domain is EAGVAQSPRYKIIEKRQSVAFWCNPISGHATLYWYQQILGQGPKLLIQFQNNGVVDDSQLPKDRFSAERLKGVDSTLKIQPAKLEDSAVYLCASSGGGSTDTQYFGPGTRLTVL.

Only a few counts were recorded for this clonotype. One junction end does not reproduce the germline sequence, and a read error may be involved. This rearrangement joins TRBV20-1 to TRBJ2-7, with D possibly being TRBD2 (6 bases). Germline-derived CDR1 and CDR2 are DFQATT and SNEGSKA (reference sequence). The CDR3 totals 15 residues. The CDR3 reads CSARGLGGISYEQYF. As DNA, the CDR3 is TGCAGTGCCAGAGGCCTCGGGGGAATCTCCTACGAGCAGTACTTC.

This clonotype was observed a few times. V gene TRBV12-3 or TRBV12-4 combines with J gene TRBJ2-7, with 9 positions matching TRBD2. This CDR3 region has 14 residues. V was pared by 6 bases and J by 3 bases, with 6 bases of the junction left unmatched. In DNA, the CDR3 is TGTGCCAGCAGATCTAGCGGGGCGAACTACGAGCAGTACTTC. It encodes CASRSSGANYEQYF.

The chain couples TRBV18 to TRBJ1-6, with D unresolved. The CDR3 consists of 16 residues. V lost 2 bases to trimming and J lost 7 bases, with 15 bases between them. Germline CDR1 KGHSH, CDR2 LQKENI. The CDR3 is CASSPAASTSNSPLHF. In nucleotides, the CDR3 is TGTGCCAGCTCACCAGCAGCATCGACTTCGAATTCACCCCTCCACTTT.

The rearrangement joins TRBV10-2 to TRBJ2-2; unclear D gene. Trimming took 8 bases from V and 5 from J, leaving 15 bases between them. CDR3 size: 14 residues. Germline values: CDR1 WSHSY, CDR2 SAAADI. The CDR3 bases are TGCGCCAGCTTGTCCAGCGAGTTAACCGGGGAGCTGTTTTTT. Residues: CASLSSELTGELFF.

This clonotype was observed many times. As DNA, the CDR3 is TGTGCCAGCAGTTTGACCGGGACAGGGCACTACGAGCAGTACTTC. Residues: CASSLTGTGHYEQYF. The chain is built from TRBV28 and TRBJ2-7, with 9 bases matching TRBD1. J gave up 3 bases and V 3 bases, and 6 bases lay outside the gene matches. The CDR3 covers 15 residues. Germline loops: CDR1 MDHEN, CDR2 SYDVKM.

The CDR3 region has the DNA TGTGCCAGTAGTAGGAACTATGGCTACACCTTC. Encoded protein: CASSRNYGYTF. This rearrangement joins TRBV19 to TRBJ1-2; D ambiguous. Germline V gene lookup returns CDR1 LNHDA and CDR2 SQIVND (reference sequence). There are 11 residues in the CDR3. The germline V and J ends were trimmed by 4 bases and 2 bases, with 2 bases remaining between them.

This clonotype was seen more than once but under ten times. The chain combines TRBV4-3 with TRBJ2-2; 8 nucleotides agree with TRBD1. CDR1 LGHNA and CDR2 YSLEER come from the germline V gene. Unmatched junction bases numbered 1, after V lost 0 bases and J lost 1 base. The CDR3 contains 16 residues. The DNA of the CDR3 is TGCGCCAGCAGCCAAGAGGGGACAGGGAACACCGGGGAGCTGTTTTTT. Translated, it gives CASSQEGTGNTGELFF.

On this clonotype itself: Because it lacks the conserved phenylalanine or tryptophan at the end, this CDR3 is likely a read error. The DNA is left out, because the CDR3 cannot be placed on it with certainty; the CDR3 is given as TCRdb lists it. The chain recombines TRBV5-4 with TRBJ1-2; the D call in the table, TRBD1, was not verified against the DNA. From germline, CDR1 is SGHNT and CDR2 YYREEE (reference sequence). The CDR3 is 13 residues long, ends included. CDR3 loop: CASSLAKTPGRSI.